This is a list of T cell receptor beta chains from one sample in a study of T cells in Graves' hyperthyroidism and ophthalmopathy. MiXCR, run by TCRdb on the multiplex PCR reads, gives a single entry per CDR3 protein. The data hold around 620,000 distinct CDR3 sequences, with under 60% observed a single time. Sequences were obtained from peripheral blood or thyroid tissue (not recorded which). The receptors were gathered from an adult woman with Graves' disease, either hyperthyroidism or ophthalmopathy (not recorded which). Both conserved end residues are part of each CDR3. D genes are given only for firm matches. Part of the rows lack a size; the others show once, few, many or a class for expanded clones.

v_call,d_call,clone_size,j_call,cdr3_nt,cdr3_aa
TRBV11-2,-,many,TRBJ1-5,TGTGCCAGCAGCACTGGGACTGCTCAGCCCCAGCATTTT,CASSTGTAQPQHF
TRBV28,-,few,TRBJ1-1,TGTGCCAGCAGTTCGGGGGGTTCGAACACTGAAGCTTTCTTT,CASSSGGSNTEAFF
TRBV29-1,TRBD1,-,TRBJ1-3,TGCAGCGTTGAACCGGGACAGGGCAAAGGAAACACCATATATTTT,CSVEPGQGKGNTIYF
TRBV7-9,-,many,TRBJ2-2,-,CASSTSGGGASGELFF
TRBV10-3,TRBD1,-,TRBJ1-6,TGTGCCATCCGCCCAGAAGAGGGGGCGCGCAATTCACCCCTCCACTTT,CAIRPEEGARNSPLHF
TRBV15,TRBD1,once,TRBJ2-6,TGTGCCACCAGCAGGGCCGGGACAGGGACTGGGGCCAACGTCCTGACTTTC,CATSRAGTGTGANVLTF
TRBV7-8,TRBD2,many,TRBJ2-7,TGTGCCAGCAGCTTAAGAGGCGGGGGTTTCTACGAGCAGTACTTC,CASSLRGGGFYEQYF
TRBV6-4,-,many,TRBJ1-1,TGTGCCAGCAGTAGCCAGGGGATGAGCACTGAAGCTTTCTTT,CASSSQGMSTEAFF
TRBV14,TRBD1,few,TRBJ1-4,TGTGCCAGCAGTGGACAGGGTTATGAAAAACTGTTTTTT,CASSGQGYEKLFF
TRBV7-9,TRBD1,-,TRBJ1-1,TGTGCCGGCAGCACCCACAGGGGGCGGAACACTGAGGCTTTCTTT,CAGSTHRGRNTEAFF
TRBV9,TRBD1,many,TRBJ2-7,TGTGCCAGCAGCCGCACAGGGGGCAAAGGCGAGCAGTACTTC,CASSRTGGKGEQYF
TRBV2,-,-,TRBJ1-5,TGTGCCAGCAGCAGGAGGGCCTCTAGCAATCAGCCCCAGCATTTT,CASSRRASSNQPQHF
TRBV7-8,TRBD1,-,TRBJ2-5,TGTGCCAGCAGCCCACGGACAGGGAAAGAGACCCAGTACTTC,CASSPRTGKETQYF
TRBV28,-,-,TRBJ2-7,TGTGCCAGCAGTGAGGAGAGGGGTGACGAGCAGTACTTC,CASSEERGDEQYF
TRBV19,TRBD1,-,TRBJ1-6,TGTGCCAGTAGTCCGCGGACAGGGGGACCCAACTATAATTCACCCCTCCACTTT,CASSPRTGGPNYNSPLHF
TRBV7-9,-,few,TRBJ2-5,TGTGCCAGCAGTGCGGGGACCCAGTACTTC,CASSAGTQYF
TRBV28,-,-,TRBJ1-6,TGTGCCAGCAACCTACAGGTTTCCTATAATTCACCCCCCCACTTT,CASNLQVSYNSPPHF
TRBV4-1,TRBD1,many,TRBJ1-5,TGCGCCAGCAGCCGACAGGGTCTTGGCAATCAGCCCCAGCATTTT,CASSRQGLGNQPQHF
TRBV7-9,-,many,TRBJ1-3,TGTGCCAGCAGTCTAGGCAGGGCGTACGGAAACACCATATATTTT,CASSLGRAYGNTIYF
TRBV13,TRBD2,many,TRBJ2-7,TGTGCCAGCAGCTCCGACCCTAGCGGTTCCCCCTACGAGCTGTACTTC,CASSSDPSGSPYELYF
TRBV7-2,-,-,TRBJ1-2,TGTGCCAGCGCCCCAGATGGGAACTATGGCTACACCTTC,CASAPDGNYGYTF
TRBV9,-,-,TRBJ1-1,TGTGCCAGCAGCTTGGAGGCGGCGAACACTGAAGCTTTCTTT,CASSLEAANTEAFF
TRBV15,-,many,TRBJ1-5,TGTGCCACCAGCGGTACAGGAAATCAGCCCCAGCATTTT,CATSGTGNQPQHF
TRBV25-1,-,-,TRBJ1-4,TGTGCCAGCCAGATCGCGGGGGGCGAAAAACTGTTTTTT,CASQIAGGEKLFF
TRBV2,-,-,TRBJ2-6,TGTGCCAGCAGTGAAGAGGTTGGGGCCAACGTCCTGACTTTC,CASSEEVGANVLTF
TRBV28,-,-,TRBJ1-6,TGTGCCAGCAGTTTTAGGTATTCACCCCTCCACTTT,CASSFRYSPLHF
TRBV7-9,-,few,TRBJ1-5,TGCGCCAGCAGCCCTATGAAACTTGGGTTAAGCAATCAGCCCCAGCATTTT,CASSPMKLGLSNQPQHF